This T cell receptor (beta chain) was recorded in a study of T cells in Graves' hyperthyroidism and ophthalmopathy. Per the germline V gene, CDR1 is MDHEN and CDR2 is SYDVKM. V was shortened by 6 bases and J by 2 bases, with 7 bases between the two germline ends. The CDR3 is 12 residues long. The study's findings and limits: Ophthalmopathy, as predicted by the model, came a median 6.5 months after the prediction. Peripheral blood also featured most of the thyroid clonotypes expanded above 0.001.

In the ophthalmopathy cohort, Clinical Activity Score was at least 3, NOSPECS grade at least 4, and duration under 3 months. Used for diagnoses were clinical symptoms, serum thyroxine and TRAb, thyroid ultrasound and orbital computed tomography. This clonotype was seen many times. The antigen remains undetermined. Using RNA transcripts as the source, TCR beta CDR3 regions were amplified. The HTBI primer set drove a first-round RT-PCR of the TCR CDR3. TCRdb reprocessed the multiplex PCR reads with MiXCR, giving one entry per CDR3 protein. The data show about 610,000 distinct CDR3 sequences, about 15% seen once.

The TCR comes from a woman in her forties with Graves' ophthalmopathy. Sequencing was performed on blood. This chain connects TRBV28 to TRBJ2-5; D not resolved. The DNA of the CDR3 is TGTGCCAGCAGCCGGTTACAAGAGACCCAGTACTTC. It yields the protein CASSRLQETQYF.